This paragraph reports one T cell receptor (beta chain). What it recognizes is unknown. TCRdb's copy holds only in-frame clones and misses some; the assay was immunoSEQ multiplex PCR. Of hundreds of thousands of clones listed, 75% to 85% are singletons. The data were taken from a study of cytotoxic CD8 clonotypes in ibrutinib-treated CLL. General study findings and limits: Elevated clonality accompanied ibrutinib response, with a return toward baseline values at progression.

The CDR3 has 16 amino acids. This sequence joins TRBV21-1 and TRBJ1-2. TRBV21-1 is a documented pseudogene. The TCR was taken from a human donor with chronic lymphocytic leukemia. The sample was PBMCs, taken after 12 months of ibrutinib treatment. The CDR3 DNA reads TGTGCCAGCAGCAAAGCTTCAGTGGGGACCGACTATGGCTACACCTTC. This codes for CASSKASVGTDYGYTF.